The 8 T cell receptor beta chains listed next were all sequenced from one sample in a study of T cell clonality in common variable immunodeficiency (dated by TCRdb to about 2015). Library preparation used the immunoSEQ multiplex PCR assay. As stored in TCRdb, this immuneACCESS dataset retains in-frame rearrangements with V and J assigned. A fraction of the clones does not appear; measured against another copy, unresolved V genes explain less than half of the discrepancy, and the remainder lacks a known reason. This sample holds around 50,000 clones in total, without any singletons. The ten largest clones take up 1.8% of the sample. Sequenced sample: peripheral blood mononuclear cells. All receptors derive from a person aged 18 to 75 in good health.

The sample holds many counts of this clone. Sequencing ends 3 residues short of the CDR3 end; the germline J gene provides the rest. The V call is TRBV20-1, the J call TRBJ2-5; D perhaps matches TRBD2 (6 bases). Germline V gene data show CDR1 as DFQATT and CDR2 as SNEGSKA (reference sequence). V lost 1 base and J 5 bases, leaving 11 bases between the germline ends. The CDR3 is 13 residues long. The CDR3 DNA, read in part, is TGCAGTGCTAGAGGGGGGGTAGCGGAGACC. Protein product: CSARGGVAET. The entire CDR3 protein is CSARGGVAETQYF.

The table lists this clone with many counts. The CDR3 end falls 3 residues outside the read, so it is completed with the germline J gene. The chain employs TRBV7-8 and TRBJ1-6, with D uncertain. The CDR3 is 16 residues long. The V end was cut by 5 bases, the J end by 0 bases, with 11 bases between. Germline V lookup: CDR1 SGHVS, CDR2 FQNEAQ. CDR3 protein: CASSASHGSYNSPLHF. CDR3 DNA (partial): TGTGCCAGCAGCGCCTCCCACGGCTCCTATAATTCACCC.

This clone came up many times. The read ends 3 residues early relative to the CDR3; the germline J gene fills the gap. The chain uses TRBV5-1 and TRBJ2-3; 7 bases align to TRBD2. This CDR3 spans 16 amino acids. The germline gives CDR1 SGHRS, CDR2 YFSETQ. J lost 3 bases, V lost 4 bases, and 11 bases had no gene match. CDR3 protein: CASSPVLGGSTDTQYF. The DNA read from the CDR3 is TGCGCCAGCAGCCCCGTTTTGGGCGGGAGTACAGATACG.

This clone turned up a few times. The junction departs from germline at one end; a sequencing error may be responsible. Sequencing ends 3 residues short of the CDR3 end; the germline J gene provides the rest. Different DNA sequences within this sample yield the same CDR3. This chain connects TRBV11-2 to TRBJ1-3, with a tentative D call TRBD1 (5 bases). The CDR3 runs to 15 residues. Germline CDR1 reads SGHAT; CDR2 reads FQNNGV. The CDR3 bases that were read are TGTGCCAGCAGCTTCCACAGGCGGAATCTAAACACA. Translating gives CASSFHRRNLNT. In full, the CDR3 reads CASSFHRRNLNTIYF.

On this clone itself: From the germline J gene comes the end of the CDR3, since the read stops 3 residues before it. The chain joins TRBV5-1 to TRBJ1-2, with TRBD1 identical over 8 bases. This CDR3 spans 15 amino acids. In germline, CDR1 is SGHRS, CDR2 YFSETQ. This CDR3 reads CASSSNTGGTETYTF. The CDR3 bases that were read are TGCGCCAGCAGCTCCAACACAGGGGGTACAGAGACC.

This clone was seen a few times. Sequencing ends 3 residues short of the CDR3 end; the germline J gene provides the rest. The chain employs TRBV2 and TRBJ2-3; 8 nucleotides match TRBD2. Germline V lookup: CDR1 SNHLY, CDR2 FYNNEI. CDR3 length: 15 amino acids. Incomplete CDR3 DNA: TGTGCCAGCAGTCCTCGCGGGGGGACCCAAGAGACG. This encodes CASSPRGGTQET. The CDR3 as a whole reads CASSPRGGTQETQYF.

Only a few counts were recorded for this clone. The read terminates 3 residues before the CDR3 end, so the remaining end is supplied by the germline J gene. The genes are TRBV5-1 and TRBJ1-3; tentative D call: TRBD1 (5 bases). V lost 0 bases and J 8 bases, leaving 9 bases between the germline ends. From germline, CDR1 is SGHRS and CDR2 YFSETQ. The CDR3 totals 13 residues. CDR3 amino acids: CASSLEGEDTIYF. CDR3 DNA, as far as it was read: TGCGCCAGCAGCTTGGAAGGGGAAGACACC.

This clone was seen ten or more times. The missing CDR3 end, 3 residues past where the read stops, is filled in from the germline J gene. J is TRBJ1-2 and V is TRBV20-1; the D gene is possibly TRBD1 (5 bases). CDR1 DFQATT and CDR2 SNEGSKA come from the germline V gene (reference sequence). The germline V and J ends were trimmed by 1 base and 5 bases, with 8 bases remaining between them. This CDR3 is built from 12 residues. CDR3 loop: CSARGGRYGYTF. The covered CDR3 bases are TGCAGTGCTAGAGGGGGCAGATATGGC.